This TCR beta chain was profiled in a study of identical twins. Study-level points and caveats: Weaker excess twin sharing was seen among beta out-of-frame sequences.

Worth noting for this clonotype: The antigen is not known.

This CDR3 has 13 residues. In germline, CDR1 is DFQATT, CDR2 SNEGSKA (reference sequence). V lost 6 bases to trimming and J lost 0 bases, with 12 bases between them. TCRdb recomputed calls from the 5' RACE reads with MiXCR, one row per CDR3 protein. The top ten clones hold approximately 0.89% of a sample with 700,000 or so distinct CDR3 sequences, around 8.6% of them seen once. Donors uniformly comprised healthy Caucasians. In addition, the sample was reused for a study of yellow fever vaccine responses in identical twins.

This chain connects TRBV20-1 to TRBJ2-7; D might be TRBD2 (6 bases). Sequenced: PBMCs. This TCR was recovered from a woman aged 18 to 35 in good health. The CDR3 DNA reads TGCAGTGCCCCGGGAGCGGACTCCTACGAGCAGTACTTC. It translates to CSAPGADSYEQYF.